The next 21 T cell receptor beta chains were all read from a single sample in a study of T cell responses to AZD1222 COVID-19 vaccine. Sequencing was performed with immunoSEQ multiplex PCR; in TCRdb, only in-frame clones are kept and a portion is missing. The data show around 140,000 clones, with almost 90% seen just once and about 1.5% held by the top ten. This sample comprised peripheral blood, obtained 28 days after the second AZD1222 dose. These receptors were collected from an adult who received the AZD1222 COVID-19 vaccine.

This rearrangement joins TRBV4-1 to TRBJ2-3; D is unresolved. The CDR3 consists of 14 residues. The V gene lost 0 bases and the J gene lost 2 bases, with 6 bases spanning the gap. Germline loops: CDR1 MGHRA, CDR2 YSYEKL. Here the CDR3 reads CASSQEGFTDTQYF. Here the CDR3 DNA reads TGCGCCAGCAGCCAAGAGGGCTTCACAGATACGCAGTATTTT.

The genes are TRBV2 and TRBJ1-6; 7 bases agree with TRBD1. Trimming took 8 bases from V and 0 from J; bases not matched to a gene: 10. CDR1 and CDR2 (germline): SNHLY, FYNNEI. The CDR3 loop spans 17 amino acids. CDR3 sequence (DNA): TGTGCCAGCCTTTTGGACAGGCGGAGCTCCTATAATTCACCCCTCCACTTT. This sequence encodes CASLLDRRSSYNSPLHF.

This chain joins TRBV5-6 and TRBJ2-5, with TRBD1 identical over 7 bases. V gave up 2 bases and J gave up 4 bases; unmatched junction bases: 5. The CDR3 runs 14 residues. From germline, CDR1 is SGHDT and CDR2 YYEEEE. This chain's CDR3 is CASSFDRVGETQYF. The CDR3 nucleotides read TGTGCCAGCAGCTTTGACAGGGTTGGAGAGACCCAGTACTTC.

This chain uses TRBV3-1 (or the pseudogene TRBV3-2) with TRBJ1-1, with D maybe TRBD1 (5 bases). The CDR3 length is 16 residues. Germline CDR1 reads LGHDT; CDR2 reads YNNKEL (reference sequence). Trimming stripped 4 bases from V and 0 bases from J, with 15 bases between. CDR3 loop: CASSRRQSQMNTEAFF. The CDR3 bases are TGTGCCAGCAGCCGGCGACAGAGCCAGATGAACACTGAAGCTTTCTTT.

The chain carries TRBV5-1 and TRBJ2-1; D unresolved. Germline-derived CDR1 and CDR2 are SGHRS and YFSETQ. The germline V and J ends were trimmed by 8 bases and 0 bases, with 15 bases remaining between them. The CDR3 extends over 15 amino acids. CDR3 nucleotides: TGCGCCAGTAAGTCGAGACCGAGCTCCTACAATGAGCAGTTCTTC. The encoded protein is CASKSRPSSYNEQFF.

The V gene is TRBV19, the J gene TRBJ1-5, with D unresolved. Trimming took off 0 bases at V and 0 bases at J, with 12 bases between the two ends. Per germline, CDR1 LNHDA and CDR2 SQIVND (reference sequence). The CDR3 has 17 amino acids. The CDR3 DNA reads as TGTGCCAGTAGTATAGATATAACCAGTCATAGCAATCAGCCCCAGCATTTT. Amino acid sequence: CASSIDITSHSNQPQHF.

This chain links TRBV10-3 with TRBJ2-3; 11 bases line up with TRBD2. This CDR3 has 19 amino acids. V was pared by 4 bases and J by 4 bases, with 16 bases of the junction left unmatched. Germline V CDR1 and CDR2: ENHRY, SYGVKD. CDR3 nucleotides: TGTGCCATCAGTGGCTTTGGCCAGGCACTAGCGGGAGAGGCAGATACGCAGTATTTT. Translating gives CAISGFGQALAGEADTQYF.

The J gene is TRBJ2-3, the V gene TRBV29-1; D possibly corresponds to TRBD1 (5 bases). The CDR3 runs 13 residues. V lost 4 bases and J lost 0, with 8 bases in between. The germline V gene has CDR1 SQVTM and CDR2 ANQGSEA. CDR3: CSVVRDSTDTQYF. CDR3 sequence (DNA): TGCAGCGTTGTCAGGGATAGCACAGATACGCAGTATTTT.

V is TRBV7-8 and J is TRBJ1-2, with TRBD1 identical over 8 bases. Germline V gene lookup returns CDR1 SGHVS and CDR2 FQNEAQ. There are 15 residues in the CDR3. Trimming cost V 4 bases and J 6 bases; bases outside gene matches: 10. CDR3 bases: TGTGCCAGCAGCTCCCCGGGACAGGTGGGGCATGGCTACACCTTC. Its protein product is CASSSPGQVGHGYTF.

The V gene is TRBV6-5, the J gene TRBJ2-7; perhaps TRBD2 as D (6 bases). The V end was cut by 7 bases, the J end by 5 bases, with 18 bases between. In germline, CDR1 is MNHEY, CDR2 SVGAGI. The CDR3 contains 14 residues. CDR3 amino acids: CASTVQQAGNEQYF. The CDR3 bases are TGTGCCAGCACAGTCCAACAGGCGGGGAACGAGCAGTACTTC.

The V call is TRBV7-2, the J call TRBJ2-1, with 9 bases that match TRBD2. Germline V gene data show CDR1 as SGHTA and CDR2 as FQGNSA. V lost 5 bases and J lost 15; bases outside the gene matches: 14. The CDR3 sequence is 14 residues long. The CDR3 reads CASSTTSGLSDGFF. In nucleotides, the CDR3 is TGTGCCAGCAGCACAACTAGCGGGCTGTCCGATGGGTTCTTC.

J is TRBJ1-5 and V is TRBV2; no definite D call. Germline V gives CDR1 SNHLY, CDR2 FYNNEI. Trimming left V 7 bases short and J 0 bases short, with 10 bases between. The CDR3 has 14 amino acids. The chain's CDR3 is CASKAPDSNQPQHF. Written as DNA, the CDR3 is TGTGCCAGCAAGGCTCCTGATAGCAATCAGCCCCAGCATTTT.

This clone was observed a single time. The V call is TRBV24-1, the J call TRBJ2-3, with 11 positions matching TRBD2. V shed 3 bases, J shed 5 bases, and the junction held 3 bases outside the gene matches. CDR1 is KGHDR and CDR2 is SFDVKD in the germline V gene. The CDR3 is 15 residues long. DNA of the CDR3: TGTGCCACCAGTGATATCGGACTAGCGGGAGATACGCAGTATTTT. Protein: CATSDIGLAGDTQYF.

The chain joins TRBV2 to TRBJ1-1, with TRBD1 matching over 7 bases. Germline V gene lookup returns CDR1 SNHLY and CDR2 FYNNEI. The CDR3 is made up of 15 amino acids. V lost 6 bases, J lost 0 bases, and 7 bases stayed unmatched. The CDR3 spells CASRERTGMNTEAFF. In DNA form, the CDR3 reads TGTGCCAGCAGAGAGAGGACAGGCATGAACACTGAAGCTTTCTTT.

The chain recombines TRBV12-3 or TRBV12-4 with TRBJ1-1, with unresolved D. This CDR3 region has 11 residues. V was cut by 5 bases and J by 11 bases, with 12 bases left in between. CDR3 coding DNA: TGTGCCAGCAGTCTCGAGTGGGTCGCTTTCTTT. It yields the protein CASSLEWVAFF.

The rearrangement uses TRBV3-1 (or the pseudogene TRBV3-2) and TRBJ2-2, with D possibly called TRBD1 or TRBD2 (5 bases each). The CDR3 loop spans 11 amino acids. V lost 8 bases, J lost 6 bases, and 7 bases lay in between. Germline V gene data show CDR1 as LGHDT and CDR2 as YNNKEL (reference sequence). CDR3 protein: CASGTAGELFF. In DNA form, the CDR3 reads TGTGCCAGCGGGACGGCCGGGGAGCTGTTTTTT.

The chain has TRBV28 and TRBJ1-2; TRBD1 is a possible D gene (5 bases). With 7 bases removed from V and 4 bases from J, the gap between germline ends came to 13 bases. The CDR3 covers 13 residues. CDR1 and CDR2 (germline): MDHEN, SYDVKM. This CDR3 reads CASTQPGTYGYTF. Written as DNA, the CDR3 is TGTGCCAGCACACAGCCGGGGACCTATGGCTACACCTTC.

The J gene is TRBJ2-1, the V gene TRBV24-1, with D perhaps TRBD2 (6 bases). Trimming removed 3 bases from V and 3 bases from J, with 17 bases in between. Looked up from germline, CDR1 is KGHDR and CDR2 is SFDVKD. This CDR3 has 17 amino acids. DNA of the CDR3: TGTGCCACCAGTGATCCGCATGGAGGGCGGGGCTACAATGAGCAGTTCTTC. It specifies CATSDPHGGRGYNEQFF.

V is TRBV3-1 (or the pseudogene TRBV3-2) and J is TRBJ1-5; 8 nucleotides align to TRBD1. The CDR3 is 15 amino acids. The V segment lost 4 bases and the J segment 1 base; nucleotides outside the gene matches: 3. Germline lookup yields CDR1 LGHDT and CDR2 YNNKEL (reference sequence). The DNA of the CDR3 is TGTGCCAGCAGCCGGGACAGGACAAGCAATCAGCCCCAGCATTTT. Its protein product is CASSRDRTSNQPQHF.

The chain combines TRBV18 with TRBJ2-7, with D hard to call. V shed 6 bases and J shed 3 bases, with 18 bases lying between them. The CDR3 sequence is 15 residues long. In germline, CDR1 is KGHSH, CDR2 LQKENI. The CDR3 DNA follows: TGTGCCAGCTCGTCCGGGCCGCCTCCCATCTACGAGCAGTACTTC. Its translation is CASSSGPPPIYEQYF.

The rearrangement links TRBV5-4 to TRBJ2-7; TRBD1 matches at 9 bases. Germline CDR1 is SGHNT and CDR2 is YYREEE (reference sequence). The CDR3 length is 15 residues. Trimming at V came to 1 base and at J to 5 bases, leaving 7 bases not matched to a gene. The CDR3 region has the DNA TGTGCCAGCAGCTTGACCGGGACAGGGACCCACGAGCAGTACTTC. Amino acids: CASSLTGTGTHEQYF.